Here is one T cell receptor beta chain with its context. Its antigen is not identified. This entry comes from a study of T cells after yellow fever vaccination. Overall study: Fractions low in cell number were prepared with SMART-Seq v4 Ultra Low Input.

One entry per CDR3 protein results from TCRdb running MiXCR on the 5' RACE reads. This sample carries under 200,000 distinct CDR3 sequences, about 10% of them seen once, and the ten largest clones take 35% to 45%. Notes on the study in general: One caveat is that FACS-sorted repertoires could contain abundant clonotypes contaminating from the bulk population. A weaker secondary response peaked on day 5, the primary on day 15. Once the booster was given, most primary-vaccination clones reappeared, at 95% to 97% for CD4 and approximately 88% for CD8.

This TCR derives from a man aged 18 to 30 who received the YFV17D yellow fever vaccine. Sequenced here: CD8+ T cells sorted from PBMCs, sampled 15 days after the yellow fever booster vaccination.

CDR3 DNA sequence: TGTGCCAGCAGCCAAGAAGGGACAGGGGTAACAGATACGCAGTATTTT. Encoded protein: CASSQEGTGVTDTQYF. The chain recombines TRBV3-1 with TRBJ2-3; 10 bases line up with TRBD1. CDR1 LGHDT and CDR2 YNNKEL come from the germline V gene (reference sequence). The ends lost 0 bases at V and 3 bases at J; junction bases unmatched: 3. The CDR3 is 16 residues long.